This is a list of T cell receptor beta chains from one sample in a study of blood T cell repertoires in COVID-19. Profiled with immunoSEQ multiplex PCR; TCRdb holds only in-frame clones, not every one. The repertoire includes approximately 150,000 clones, around 89% of them detected once, and approximately 2.4% sits in the top ten. Sequenced: peripheral blood. These receptors were taken from a human donor with COVID-19, enrolled during active disease. The donor label of this sample is uncertain. CDR3s include the opening cysteine and the closing phenylalanine or tryptophan. D genes are given only for firm matches. Only part of the rows carry a size: once, few, many, or a class if the clone is expanded.

clone_size	v_call	j_call	d_call	cdr3_aa	cdr3_nt
.	TRBV24-1	TRBJ2-1	TRBD1	CATRTTGGEQFF	TGTGCCACCAGAACAACAGGGGGAGAGCAGTTCTTC
.	TRBV20-1	TRBJ1-2	.	CSASQLEFRGYTF	TGCAGTGCTAGTCAACTAGAATTTCGGGGCTACACCTTC
.	TRBV5-1	TRBJ2-1	TRBD2	CASRNLAGASYNEQFF	TGCGCCAGCCGAAACTTAGCGGGGGCTTCCTACAATGAGCAGTTCTTC
.	TRBV11-2	TRBJ2-7	TRBD1	CASSPTGTGSSEQYF	TGTGCCAGCAGCCCGACTGGGACAGGGTCCTCCGAGCAGTACTTC
.	TRBV7-2	TRBJ1-2	.	CASSLRHDQLDYGYTF	TGTGCCAGCAGCTTAAGACATGATCAATTGGACTATGGCTACACCTTC
.	TRBV10-2	TRBJ1-2	.	CASSESNSDTHDGYTF	TGCGCCAGCAGTGAGTCGAACTCCGACACCCACGATGGCTACACCTTC
.	TRBV6-5	TRBJ1-2	TRBD1	CASNLEGGGYTF	TGTGCCAGCAATTTAGAAGGGGGCGGCTACACCTTC
.	TRBV19	TRBJ1-6	TRBD1	CASRHRDRNNSPLHF	TGTGCCAGTAGGCACCGGGACAGGAATAATTCACCCCTCCACTTT
.	TRBV4-2	TRBJ1-4	.	CASSQSEGSANEKLFF	TGTGCCAGCAGCCAGTCGGAGGGTTCGGCTAATGAAAAACTGTTTTTT
.	TRBV9	TRBJ2-5	.	CASSPWFEAQETQYF	TGTGCCAGCAGCCCCTGGTTTGAGGCTCAAGAGACCCAGTACTTC
few	TRBV18	TRBJ1-3	.	CASSPRSGNTIYF	TGTGCCAGCTCACCCCGGTCTGGAAACACCATATATTTT
.	TRBV4-1	TRBJ1-4	.	CASSQDGRDDEKLFF	TGCGCCAGCAGCCAAGACGGCAGGGATGATGAAAAACTGTTTTTT
once	TRBV6-6	TRBJ2-1	TRBD1	CASGPGTGYNEQFF	TGTGCCAGCGGGCCCGGGACAGGGTACAATGAGCAGTTCTTC
.	TRBV6-5	TRBJ1-1	.	CASRETGGDTEAFF	TGTGCCAGCAGGGAGACCGGGGGGGACACTGAAGCTTTCTTT
.	TRBV7-2	TRBJ1-6	.	CASSLGRHNSPLHF	TGTGCCAGCAGCTTAGGGCGGCATAATTCACCCCTCCACTTT
once	TRBV30	TRBJ1-1	.	CAWSVTRNTEAFF	TGTGCCTGGAGTGTAACCAGGAACACTGAAGCTTTCTTT
.	TRBV24-1	TRBJ2-1	TRBD1	CATSDSHRGRVNEQFF	TGTGCCACCAGTGATTCCCACAGGGGGCGTGTCAATGAGCAGTTCTTC
.	TRBV5-6	TRBJ2-1	TRBD1	CASSRPGQGYNEQFF	TGTGCCAGCAGCCGGCCGGGACAGGGGTACAATGAGCAGTTCTTC
.	TRBV11-3	TRBJ2-1	TRBD1	CASSSHGTGGNEQFF	TGTGCCAGCAGCTCCCACGGGACAGGGGGCAATGAGCAGTTCTTC
.	TRBV10-3	TRBJ2-3	.	CAISEGGDTQYF	TGTGCCATCAGTGAGGGAGGTGATACGCAGTATTTT
.	TRBV7-9	TRBJ1-5	.	CASTKGGESNQPQHF	TGTGCCAGCACGAAAGGCGGGGAGAGCAATCAGCCCCAGCATTTT
.	TRBV7-6	TRBJ1-4	.	CASSLGQANEKLFF	TGTGCCAGCAGCTTAGGGCAGGCTAATGAAAAACTGTTTTTT
.	TRBV20-1	TRBJ1-5	TRBD1	CSASDSGTGKGRQPQHF	TGCAGTGCTAGTGATTCCGGGACAGGGAAGGGCAGGCAGCCCCAGCATTTT
.	TRBV10-3	TRBJ2-1	.	CAISVEILVGGEQFF	TGTGCCATCAGTGTAGAGATTTTAGTCGGCGGTGAGCAGTTCTTC
.	TRBV2	TRBJ2-7	TRBD1	CASTRTGGYEQYF	TGTGCCAGCACCCGGACAGGGGGCTACGAGCAGTACTTC
once	TRBV25-1	TRBJ2-7	TRBD2	CASSAEGGLAGYEQYF	TGTGCCAGCAGTGCCGAAGGGGGACTAGCGGGCTACGAGCAGTACTTC
.	TRBV19	TRBJ2-7	TRBD1	CASRLDRGSSYEQYF	TGTGCCAGTAGGTTGGACAGGGGAAGCTCCTACGAGCAGTACTTC
.	TRBV5-1	TRBJ2-1	.	CASSLVPGASNEQFF	TGCGCCAGCAGCTTGGTCCCAGGGGCTTCCAATGAGCAGTTCTTC
.	TRBV13	TRBJ1-1	.	CPTRFGGPGGTEAFF	TGCCCCACCCGCTTCGGGGGCCCGGGGGGGACTGAAGCTTTCTTT
.	TRBV6-5	TRBJ2-7	.	CASSYRGGYEQYF	TGTGCCAGCAGTTACAGGGGGGGCTACGAGCAGTACTTC
.	TRBV5-4	TRBJ2-2	TRBD1	CASSMTGLNTGELFF	TGTGCCAGCAGCATGACAGGGCTGAACACCGGGGAGCTGTTTTTT
once	TRBV21-1	TRBJ2-1	.	CASSQSGDPYNEQFF	TGTGCCAGCAGTCAAAGCGGGGATCCCTACAATGAGCAGTTCTTC
.	TRBV9	TRBJ2-7	TRBD2	CASSVTSGDYYEQYF	TGTGCCAGTAGCGTTACCTCGGGGGACTATTACGAGCAGTACTTC
.	TRBV19	TRBJ1-2	TRBD1	CASSFRQGPLSGYTF	TGTGCCAGTAGTTTCCGACAGGGCCCCCTGAGCGGCTACACCTTC
.	TRBV11-3	TRBJ2-7	.	CASSLDSGPTYEQYF	TGTGCCAGCAGCTTAGATAGCGGACCTACCTACGAGCAGTACTTC
.	TRBV5-4	TRBJ2-2	TRBD2	CASSWGEGNAGELFF	TGTGCCAGCAGCTGGGGGGAGGGAAACGCCGGGGAGCTGTTTTTT
.	TRBV27	TRBJ1-5	.	CASSLFGGGLSNQPQHF	TGTGCCAGCAGTTTATTCGGGGGGGGATTGAGCAATCAGCCCCAGCATTTT
.	TRBV27	TRBJ2-7	TRBD2	CASRGTSGYEQYF	TGTGCCAGCAGAGGGACTAGCGGCTACGAGCAGTACTTC
once	TRBV5-1	TRBJ1-2	.	CASSLAQANYGYTF	TGCGCCAGCAGCTTGGCGCAGGCTAACTATGGCTACACCTTC
.	TRBV6-1	TRBJ1-2	TRBD1	CASSTTGGSNYGYTF	TGTGCCAGCAGTACAACAGGGGGATCTAACTATGGCTACACCTTC